Listed here are 11 T cell receptor beta chains from one sample, sequenced in a study of cytomegalovirus exposure and HLA in healthy donors. A multiplex PCR was run with 60 Vbeta primers and 13 Jbeta primers. Using immunoSEQ multiplex PCR, the repertoire was profiled, and TCRdb retains in-frame clones only, with some absent. Of around 200,000 clones listed, 60% to 80% are singletons. The sample comprised PBMCs. These receptors came from a male donor in good health and CMV-seronegative.

The V call is TRBV9, the J call TRBJ2-1; 11 bases line up with TRBD2. CDR1 is SGDLS, CDR2 YYNGEE, per germline. This CDR3 has 16 residues. With V trimmed by 4 bases and J by 10 bases, 13 bases remained unmatched. The CDR3 DNA is TGTGCCAGCAGCCCTAGCGGGACTAGCGGCCTGGGCGAGCAGTTCTTC. Translation: CASSPSGTSGLGEQFF.

This clone was recorded only once. The gene calls are TRBV4-2 and TRBJ1-3; 7 bases fit TRBD1. The CDR3 is made up of 17 amino acids. Losses at the gene ends were 1 base for V and 1 base for J; bases not matched to a gene: 7. CDR1 and CDR2 from the germline V gene are LGHNA and YNFKEQ. CDR3 coding DNA: TGTGCCAGCAGCCAAGGACGAAAGACAGGGTCTGGAAACACCATATATTTT. It codes for CASSQGRKTGSGNTIYF.

The gene calls are TRBV19 and TRBJ2-1, with 9 bases that match TRBD1. The CDR3 covers 14 residues. Germline V CDR1 and CDR2: LNHDA, SQIVND (reference sequence). With V trimmed by 3 bases and J by 8 bases, 5 bases remained unmatched. The CDR3 DNA follows: TGTGCCAGTAGTATCCGGGACAGGGACGATGAGCAGTTCTTC. Its translation: CASSIRDRDDEQFF.

CDR3 residues: CASSPLTLSNQPQHF. In DNA form, the CDR3 reads TGTGCCAGCAGTCCGCTGACATTATCCAATCAGCCCCAGCATTTT. The V call is TRBV28, the J call TRBJ1-5; no clear D gene. Trimming left V 5 bases short and J 3 bases short, with 14 bases between. CDR3 length: 15 residues. Per germline, CDR1 MDHEN and CDR2 SYDVKM. The full variable domain, completed using reference TRBV28 and TRBJ1-5, is DVKVTQSSRYLVKRTGEKVFLECVQDMDHENMFWYRQDPGLGLRLIYFSYDVKMKEKGDIPEGYSVSREKKERFSLILESASTNQTSMYLCASSPLTLSNQPQHFGDGTRLSIL.

CDR3 sequence (DNA): TGTGCCAGCAGCCTGAGGGACAATGAGCAGTTCTTC. Its translation: CASSLRDNEQFF. The rearrangement joins TRBV28 to TRBJ2-1; D might be TRBD2 (5 bases). With 6 bases removed from V and 5 bases from J, the gap between germline ends came to 8 bases. CDR1 is MDHEN, CDR2 SYDVKM, per germline. CDR3 length: 12 amino acids. The entire variable domain, with the rest obtained from reference TRBV28 and TRBJ2-1, is as follows: DVKVTQSSRYLVKRTGEKVFLECVQDMDHENMFWYRQDPGLGLRLIYFSYDVKMKEKGDIPEGYSVSREKKERFSLILESASTNQTSMYLCASSLRDNEQFFGPGTRLTVL.

This sequence joins TRBV6-5 and TRBJ1-6, with D perhaps TRBD1 (5 bases). Germline values: CDR1 MNHEY, CDR2 SVGAGI. The CDR3 is made up of 13 amino acids. Trimming cost V 8 bases and J 7 bases, with 12 bases left between them. Written as DNA, the CDR3 is TGTGCCAGCGGCCGGGGGGAAAATTCACCCCTCCACTTT. Its translation: CASGRGENSPLHF.

The chain combines TRBV5-4 with TRBJ2-5; TRBD2 matches 8 bases. Per germline, CDR1 SGHNT and CDR2 YYREEE (reference sequence). The CDR3 has 16 amino acids. V trimming: 3 bases; J trimming: 5 bases; junction bases outside the gene matches: 12. DNA for the CDR3: TGTGCCAGCAGCTCCCCGGGACTAGGTGTAGGGGAGACCCAGTACTTC. Translation gives CASSSPGLGVGETQYF.

This chain links TRBV9 with TRBJ1-2; perhaps TRBD1 as D (5 bases). CDR1 and CDR2 (germline): SGDLS, YYNGEE. The V end lost 4 bases, the J end lost 4 bases, and 17 bases lay between the germline ends. The CDR3 has 15 amino acids. The CDR3 protein is CASSSETENLYGYTF. DNA of the CDR3: TGTGCCAGCAGCTCTGAGACAGAGAATCTCTATGGCTACACCTTC. The full variable domain, rest sourced from reference TRBV9 and TRBJ1-2, is DSGVTQTPKHLITATGQRVTLRCSPRSGDLSVYWYQQSLDQGLQFLIQYYNGEERAKGNILERFSAQQFPDLHSELNLSSLELGDSALYFCASSSETENLYGYTFGSGTRLTVV.

The chain carries TRBV28 and TRBJ2-7; TRBD2 matches at 7 bases. Germline assignment: CDR1 MDHEN and CDR2 SYDVKM. This CDR3 is 16 amino acids long. Trimming took 6 bases from V and 3 from J; bases not matched to a gene: 14. CDR3 protein: CASRTGGSVGNYEQYF. CDR3 sequence (DNA): TGTGCCAGCAGAACCGGGGGGTCGGTGGGTAACTACGAGCAGTACTTC.

The genes are TRBV11-3 and TRBJ2-7; D perhaps matches TRBD1 (6 bases). CDR3 size: 13 residues. V dropped 3 bases and J dropped 3 bases, with 9 bases sitting between them. In germline, CDR1 is SGHNT, CDR2 YENEEA. The CDR3 reads CASSFGGNYEQYF. CDR3 coding DNA: TGTGCCAGCAGCTTTGGGGGCAACTACGAGCAGTACTTC.

The sample holds one count of this clone. The gene calls are TRBV6-1 and TRBJ1-4, with 9 bases lining up with TRBD1. The V gene end was trimmed by 6 bases and the J gene end by 7 bases; junction bases not matched to a gene: 3. The CDR3 extends over 13 amino acids. The germline CDR1 and CDR2 sequences are MNHNS and SASEGT. This chain's CDR3 is CASRQGAGEKLFF. DNA for the CDR3: TGTGCCAGCAGACAGGGGGCCGGTGAAAAACTGTTTTTT.